This T cell receptor beta chain appears in the sequencing data of a study of blood T cell repertoires in COVID-19. On the study more broadly: COVID-19 samples, acute and convalescent, were from the United States, Italy and Spain.

Seattle participants joined during active infection and were tracked over time. Profiling relied on immunoSEQ multiplex PCR, and the TCRdb table lists in-frame clones only, not all of them. This sample yields roughly 410,000 clones, of which approximately 90% are seen a single time; 1.5% to 1.9% belongs to the top ten. The germline V gene encodes CDR1 SGHTA and CDR2 FQGNSA. V shed 5 bases and J shed 9 bases, with 17 bases lying between them. This CDR3 is 15 amino acids long. The rearrangement joins TRBV7-2 to TRBJ1-6, with D uncertain. This receptor was obtained from a woman aged 40 to 55 with COVID-19, enrolled during active disease. The specimen was peripheral blood. CDR3 coding DNA: TGTGCCAGCAGCCCCGATGGAGTATCGAGTTCACCCCTCCACTTT. It specifies CASSPDGVSSSPLHF.